The clone carrying this T cell receptor (beta chain) was recorded once. These data originate in a study of technical replicates of blood from four donors. Germline CDR1 is KGHSH and CDR2 is LQKENI. The CDR3 has 15 amino acids. V was trimmed by 3 bases and J by 0 bases, leaving 8 bases between them. Repertoires were generated with immunoSEQ multiplex PCR, while TCRdb's copy carries only in-frame clones and drops some. The table shows around 79,000 clones, with 85% to 95% occurring only once. The specimen sequenced was T cells isolated from PBMCs. The source of this sequence is a human donor in good health. The V call is TRBV18, the J call TRBJ1-4, with no clear D. In DNA, the CDR3 is TGTGCCAGCTCACCGAGGATTGCAACTAATGAAAAACTGTTTTTT. It encodes CASSPRIATNEKLFF.